The T cell receptor beta chain under discussion was sequenced for a study of blood T cell repertoires in COVID-19. Only in-frame clones appear in the TCRdb table, and some are missing; sequencing was by immunoSEQ multiplex PCR. The table shows roughly 250,000 clones, with around 83% occurring only once. Germline V gene lookup returns CDR1 GTSNPN and CDR2 SVGIG (reference sequence). This CDR3 has 16 amino acids. V was clipped by 2 bases and J by 2 bases; unmatched bases: 6. The chain employs TRBV30 and TRBJ1-6, with 7 bases that match TRBD1. The TCR was taken from a woman in her 50s with acute or convalescent COVID-19. Material for sequencing was peripheral blood. The CDR3 protein is CAWSTTGVTYNSPLHF. The CDR3 DNA reads TGTGCCTGGAGTACAACAGGGGTAACCTATAATTCACCCCTCCACTTT.